The next 14 T cell receptor beta chains were all read from a single sample in a study of cytomegalovirus exposure and HLA in healthy donors. PCR used 60 Vbeta primers and 13 Jbeta primers. TCRdb keeps only in-frame clones here, not all; method: immunoSEQ multiplex PCR. The sample shows about 98,000 clones, 75% to 85% of them seen only once. Material: PBMCs. The receptors here all came from a man between 18 and 29 years old in good health and CMV-seropositive.

The CDR3 is CATSGDTGNTIYF. The CDR3 bases are TGTGCCACCAGCGGGGACACTGGAAACACCATATATTTT. The chain joins TRBV15 to TRBJ1-3, with a weak D call TRBD1 (6 bases). This CDR3 region has 13 residues. Trimming shortened V by 5 bases and J by 2 bases, and 7 bases separated the two germline ends. Looked up from germline, CDR1 is LNHNV and CDR2 is YYDKDF (reference sequence).

This clone was found once. The chain joins TRBV6-1 to TRBJ2-7; D uncertain. V was shortened by 0 bases and J by 5 bases, with 8 bases between the two germline ends. The germline gives CDR1 MNHNS, CDR2 SASEGT. The CDR3 has 13 amino acids. CDR3: CASSEARFHEQYF. Here the CDR3 DNA reads TGTGCCAGCAGTGAAGCCAGGTTCCACGAGCAGTACTTC.

The J gene is TRBJ1-1, the V gene TRBV19; 7 nucleotides agree with TRBD1. The CDR3 is made up of 17 amino acids. Germline trimming cut 5 bases from V and 0 bases from J; bases unmatched to any gene: 12. Germline V gene lookup returns CDR1 LNHDA and CDR2 SQIVND (reference sequence). CDR3 in DNA: TGTGCCAGTAGTTCCCGTCCGGGACAGAAATTGAACACTGAAGCTTTCTTT. Protein sequence: CASSSRPGQKLNTEAFF.

The chain joins TRBV10-1 to TRBJ2-7; possible D gene TRBD1, 6 bases. The ends were cut back, 8 bases at V and 1 base at J, with 12 bases in the middle. This CDR3 has 13 residues. Germline V gives CDR1 WNHNN, CDR2 SYGVQD (reference sequence). The CDR3 region is CASQDSDSYEQYF. The CDR3 DNA is TGCGCCAGCCAGGACAGCGATTCCTACGAGCAGTACTTC.

In its sample, this clone was seen a few times. The V and J genes are TRBV30 and TRBJ2-5, with D tentatively TRBD1 (6 bases). The DNA end is a closer match to TRBJ2-7, so the J assignment may be wrong. Looked up from germline, CDR1 is GTSNPN and CDR2 is SVGIG (reference sequence). The CDR3 has 13 residues. The CDR3 region has the DNA TGTGCCTGGACCTCGACAGGTCTATACGAGCAGTACTTC. Translation gives CAWTSTGLYEQYF.

The genes are TRBV19 and TRBJ1-2; 9 bases match TRBD1. Germline V gene sequence: CDR1 LNHDA, CDR2 SQIVND (reference sequence). With V trimmed by 2 bases and J by 2 bases, 6 bases remained unmatched. The CDR3 has 16 amino acids. For the CDR3, the DNA is TGTGCCAGTAGTATAACCTTGGGGACAGGGAACTATGGCTACACCTTC. This gives the protein CASSITLGTGNYGYTF.

The V and J genes are TRBV4-1 and TRBJ1-2; D gene uncertain. The CDR3 runs 15 residues. Germline CDR1 MGHRA, CDR2 YSYEKL. V was pared by 2 bases and J by 2 bases, with 12 bases between. CDR3 loop: CASSQFSEKNYGYTF. For the CDR3, the DNA is TGCGCCAGCAGCCAATTCAGCGAGAAGAACTATGGCTACACCTTC.

V is TRBV5-5 and J is TRBJ1-6; D unclear. Trimming cost V 4 bases and J 8 bases, with 7 bases left between them. Germline V gene data show CDR1 as SGHKS and CDR2 as YYEKEE (reference sequence). The CDR3 is made up of 12 amino acids. In DNA form, the CDR3 reads TGTGCCAGCAGCCCACCGGATTCACCCCTCCACTTT. Translation gives CASSPPDSPLHF.

The sample holds a few counts of this clone. The chain uses TRBV28 and TRBJ2-6; 8 positions agree with TRBD1. Germline V gives CDR1 MDHEN, CDR2 SYDVKM. V trimming: 5 bases; J trimming: 2 bases; junction bases outside the gene matches: 11. The CDR3 runs to 18 residues. The CDR3 reads CASSPQTGAPPGANVLTF. The DNA for the CDR3 is TGTGCCAGCAGTCCGCAGACAGGGGCCCCCCCTGGGGCCAACGTCCTGACTTTC.

This chain links TRBV27 with TRBJ2-7; 14 positions match TRBD2. The V and J ends lost 0 bases and 2 bases, in that order; junction bases with no gene match: 6. Germline CDR1 reads MNHEY; CDR2 reads SMNVEV (reference sequence). This CDR3 spans 18 amino acids. CDR3 nucleotide sequence: TGTGCCAGCAGTTTATCGGGACTAGCGGGGGCCGCCGCCTACGAGCAGTACTTC. This encodes CASSLSGLAGAAAYEQYF.

The chain has TRBV29-1 and TRBJ2-3, with unresolved D. Germline CDR1 SQVTM, CDR2 ANQGSEA. The CDR3 is 11 residues long. V lost 6 bases to trimming and J lost 3 bases, with 7 bases between them. CDR3 region: CSVESTDTQYF. The CDR3 DNA sequence: TGCAGCGTCGAATCGACAGATACGCAGTATTTT.

A few counts support this clone. The CDR3 DNA reads as TGTGCCAGCAGCCAATGGGACACAGCTGGAAACACCATATATTTT. Its translation: CASSQWDTAGNTIYF. The rearrangement links TRBV14 to TRBJ1-3; a possible D gene is TRBD1 (6 bases). Germline V gives CDR1 SGHDN, CDR2 FVKESK. This CDR3 contains 15 residues. V lost 2 bases to trimming and J lost 2 bases, with 10 bases between them.

The V and J genes are TRBV6-1 and TRBJ1-1; TRBD1 aligns across 9 bases. CDR3 length: 13 residues. CDR1 is MNHNS, CDR2 SASEGT, per germline. V dropped 6 bases and J dropped 4; count of bases not matched to a gene: 3. DNA of the CDR3: TGTGCCAGCAGGACGACAGGGGGCACTGAAGCTTTCTTT. It translates to CASRTTGGTEAFF.

This sequence joins TRBV7-2 and TRBJ1-1, with D maybe TRBD1 (5 bases). Deletions cut 1 base from V and 3 bases from J, with 18 bases between. Per germline, CDR1 SGHTA and CDR2 FQGNSA. The CDR3 runs to 17 residues. The DNA of the CDR3 is TGTGCCAGCAGCTTAGTCCGCAGGGTGGTAGCGGACACTGAAGCTTTCTTT. Its translation is CASSLVRRVVADTEAFF. Using reference TRBV7-2 and TRBJ1-1 for the parts outside the CDR3, the full variable domain is GAGVSQSPSNKVTEKGKDVELRCDPISGHTALYWYRQSLGQGLEFLIYFQGNSAPDKSGLPSDRFSAERTGGSVSTLTIQRTQQEDSAVYLCASSLVRRVVADTEAFFGQGTRLTVV.